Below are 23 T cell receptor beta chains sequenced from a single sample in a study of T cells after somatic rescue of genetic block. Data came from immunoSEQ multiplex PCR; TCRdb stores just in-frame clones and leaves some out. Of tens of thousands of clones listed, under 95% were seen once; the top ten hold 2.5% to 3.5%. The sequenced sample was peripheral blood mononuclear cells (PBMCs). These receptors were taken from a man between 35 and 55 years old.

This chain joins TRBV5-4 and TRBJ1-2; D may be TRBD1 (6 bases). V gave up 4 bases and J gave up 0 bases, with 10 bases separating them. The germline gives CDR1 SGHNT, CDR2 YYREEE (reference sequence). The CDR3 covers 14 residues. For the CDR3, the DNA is TGTGCCAGCAGCACAAGGACAGCTAACTATGGCTACACCTTC. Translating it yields CASSTRTANYGYTF.

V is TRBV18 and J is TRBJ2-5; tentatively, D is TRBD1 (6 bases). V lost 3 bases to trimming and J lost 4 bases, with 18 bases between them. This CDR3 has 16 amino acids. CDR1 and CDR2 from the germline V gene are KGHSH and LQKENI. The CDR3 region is CASSPSGTRGRETQYF. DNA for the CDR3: TGTGCCAGCTCACCGTCCGGGACAAGGGGCCGAGAGACCCAGTACTTC.

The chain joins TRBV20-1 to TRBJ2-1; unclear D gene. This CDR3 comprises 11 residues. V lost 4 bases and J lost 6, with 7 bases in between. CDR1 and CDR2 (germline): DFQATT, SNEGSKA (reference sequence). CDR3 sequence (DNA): TGCAGTGCTACTCCCGGCAATGAGCAGTTCTTC. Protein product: CSATPGNEQFF.

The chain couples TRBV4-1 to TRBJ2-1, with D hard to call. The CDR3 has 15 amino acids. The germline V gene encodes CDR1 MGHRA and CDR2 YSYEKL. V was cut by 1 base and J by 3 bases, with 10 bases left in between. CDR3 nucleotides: TGCGCCAGCAGCCAAGGCCACCCTATCTACAATGAGCAGTTCTTC. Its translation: CASSQGHPIYNEQFF.

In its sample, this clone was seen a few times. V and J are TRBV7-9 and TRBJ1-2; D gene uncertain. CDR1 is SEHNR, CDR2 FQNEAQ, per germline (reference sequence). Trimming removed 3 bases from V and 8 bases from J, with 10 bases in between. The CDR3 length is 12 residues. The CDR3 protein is CASSLGRAGYTF. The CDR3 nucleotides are TGTGCCAGCAGCTTGGGAAGAGCCGGCTACACCTTC.

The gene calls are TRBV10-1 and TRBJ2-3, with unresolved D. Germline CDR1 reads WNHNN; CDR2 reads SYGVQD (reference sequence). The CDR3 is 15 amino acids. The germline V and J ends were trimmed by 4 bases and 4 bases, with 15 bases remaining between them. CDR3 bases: TGCGCCAGCAGTGGGACGCTGGCCGGGCCAGATACGCAGTATTTT. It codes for CASSGTLAGPDTQYF.

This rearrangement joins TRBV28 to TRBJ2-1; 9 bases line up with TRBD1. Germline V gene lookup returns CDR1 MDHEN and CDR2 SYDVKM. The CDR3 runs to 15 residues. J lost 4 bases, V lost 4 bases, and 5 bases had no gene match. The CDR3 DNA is TGTGCCAGCAGTTCCACAGGGGGCCGGTACAATGAGCAGTTCTTC. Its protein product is CASSSTGGRYNEQFF.

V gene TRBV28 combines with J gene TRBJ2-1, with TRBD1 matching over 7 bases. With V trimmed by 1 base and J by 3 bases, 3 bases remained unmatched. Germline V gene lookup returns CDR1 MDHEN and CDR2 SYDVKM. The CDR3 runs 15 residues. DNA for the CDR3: TGTGCCAGCAGTTTATACCGACAGGGCTACAATGAGCAGTTCTTC. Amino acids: CASSLYRQGYNEQFF.

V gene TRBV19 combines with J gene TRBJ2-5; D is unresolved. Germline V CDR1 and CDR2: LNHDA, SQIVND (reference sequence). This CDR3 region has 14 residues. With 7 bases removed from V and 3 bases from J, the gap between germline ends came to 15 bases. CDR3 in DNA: TGTGCCAGTAATCCGAGGCGGAACGAAGAGACCCAGTACTTC. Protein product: CASNPRRNEETQYF.

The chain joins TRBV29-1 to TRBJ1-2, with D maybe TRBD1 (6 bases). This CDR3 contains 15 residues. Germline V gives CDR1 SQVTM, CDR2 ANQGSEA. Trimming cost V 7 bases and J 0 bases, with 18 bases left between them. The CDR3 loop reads CSAAPSGQPNYGYTF. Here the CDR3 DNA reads TGCAGCGCCGCCCCTTCTGGACAGCCTAACTATGGCTACACCTTC.

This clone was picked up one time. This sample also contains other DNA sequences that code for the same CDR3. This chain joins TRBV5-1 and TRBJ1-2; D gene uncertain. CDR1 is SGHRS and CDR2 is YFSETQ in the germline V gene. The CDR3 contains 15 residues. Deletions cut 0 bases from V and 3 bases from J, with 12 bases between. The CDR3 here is CASSLARVSDYGYTF. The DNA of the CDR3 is TGCGCCAGCAGCTTGGCCAGAGTATCAGACTATGGCTACACCTTC.

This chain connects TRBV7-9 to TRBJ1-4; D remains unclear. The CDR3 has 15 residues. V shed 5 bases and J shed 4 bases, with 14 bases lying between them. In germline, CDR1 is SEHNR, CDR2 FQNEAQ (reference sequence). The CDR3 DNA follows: TGTGCCAGCAGCCCCAAGACACGGCTTAATGAAAAACTGTTTTTT. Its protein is CASSPKTRLNEKLFF.

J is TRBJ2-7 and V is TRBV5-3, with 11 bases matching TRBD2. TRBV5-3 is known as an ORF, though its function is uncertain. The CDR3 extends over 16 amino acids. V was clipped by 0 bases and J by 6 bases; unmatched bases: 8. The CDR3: CARSLVASGGPPEQYF. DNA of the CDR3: TGTGCCAGAAGCTTGGTTGCTAGCGGGGGGCCTCCCGAGCAGTACTTC.

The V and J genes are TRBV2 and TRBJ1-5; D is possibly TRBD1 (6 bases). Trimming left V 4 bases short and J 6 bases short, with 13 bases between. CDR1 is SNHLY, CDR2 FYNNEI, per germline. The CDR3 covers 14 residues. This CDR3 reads CASSGGGRGQPQHF. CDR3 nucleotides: TGTGCCAGCAGTGGGGGGGGCCGGGGTCAGCCCCAGCATTTT.

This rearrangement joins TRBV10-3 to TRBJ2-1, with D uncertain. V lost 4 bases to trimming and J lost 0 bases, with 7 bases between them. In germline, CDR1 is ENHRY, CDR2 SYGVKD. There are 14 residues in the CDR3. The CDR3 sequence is CAISGTSSYNEQFF. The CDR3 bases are TGTGCCATCAGTGGTACCAGCTCCTACAATGAGCAGTTCTTC.

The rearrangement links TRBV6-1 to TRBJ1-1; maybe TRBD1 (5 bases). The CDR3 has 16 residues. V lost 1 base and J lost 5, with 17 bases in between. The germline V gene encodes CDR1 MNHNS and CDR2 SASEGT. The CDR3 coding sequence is TGTGCCAGCAGTGAAGTCTTACAAGGGGCCCGTACTGAAGCTTTCTTT. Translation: CASSEVLQGARTEAFF.

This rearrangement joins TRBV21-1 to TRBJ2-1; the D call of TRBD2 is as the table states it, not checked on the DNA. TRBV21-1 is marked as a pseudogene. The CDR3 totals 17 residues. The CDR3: CASSKRRTSGIGNEQFF. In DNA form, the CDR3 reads TGTGCCAGCAGCAAACGGAGGACTAGCGGGATCGGGAATGAGCAGTTCTTC.

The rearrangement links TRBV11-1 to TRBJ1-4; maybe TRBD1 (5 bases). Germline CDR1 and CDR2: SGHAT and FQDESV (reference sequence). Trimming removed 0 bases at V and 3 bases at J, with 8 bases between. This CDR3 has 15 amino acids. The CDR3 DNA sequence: TGTGCCAGCAGCTTAGCGTTGGGGGCTAATGAAAAACTGTTTTTT. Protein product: CASSLALGANEKLFF.

The chain's CDR3 is CSVVGNHYEQYF. Written as DNA, the CDR3 is TGCAGCGTTGTAGGGAACCATTACGAGCAGTACTTC. This rearrangement joins TRBV29-1 to TRBJ2-7; D is unresolved. V lost 4 bases and J 4 bases, leaving 11 bases between the germline ends. The germline CDR1 and CDR2 sequences are SQVTM and ANQGSEA. The length of the CDR3 is 12 residues.

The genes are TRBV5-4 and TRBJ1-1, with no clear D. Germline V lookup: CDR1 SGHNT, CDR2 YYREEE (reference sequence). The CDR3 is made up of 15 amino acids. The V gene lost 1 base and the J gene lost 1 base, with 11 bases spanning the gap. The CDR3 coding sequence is TGTGCCAGCAGCTTGATAGGACGGAGGAACACTGAAGCTTTCTTT. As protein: CASSLIGRRNTEAFF.

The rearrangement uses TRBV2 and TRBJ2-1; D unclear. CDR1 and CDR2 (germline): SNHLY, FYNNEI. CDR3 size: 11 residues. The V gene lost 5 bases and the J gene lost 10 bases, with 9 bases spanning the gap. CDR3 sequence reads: CASSPLAEQFF. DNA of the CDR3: TGTGCCAGCAGTCCCCTGGCGGAGCAGTTCTTC.

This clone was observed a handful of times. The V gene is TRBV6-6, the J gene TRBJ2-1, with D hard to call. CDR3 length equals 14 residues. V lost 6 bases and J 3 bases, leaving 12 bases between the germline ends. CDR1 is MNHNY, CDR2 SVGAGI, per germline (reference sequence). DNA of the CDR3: TGTGCCAGCAGCCAGGACCAAATCTACAATGAGCAGTTCTTC. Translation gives CASSQDQIYNEQFF.

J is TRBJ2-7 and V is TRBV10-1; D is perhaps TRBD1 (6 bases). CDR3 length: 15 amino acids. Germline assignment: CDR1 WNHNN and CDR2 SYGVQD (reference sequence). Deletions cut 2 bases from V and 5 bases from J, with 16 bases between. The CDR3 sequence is CASSEKGGQWDEQYF. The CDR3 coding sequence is TGCGCCAGCAGTGAGAAAGGCGGACAGTGGGACGAGCAGTACTTC.